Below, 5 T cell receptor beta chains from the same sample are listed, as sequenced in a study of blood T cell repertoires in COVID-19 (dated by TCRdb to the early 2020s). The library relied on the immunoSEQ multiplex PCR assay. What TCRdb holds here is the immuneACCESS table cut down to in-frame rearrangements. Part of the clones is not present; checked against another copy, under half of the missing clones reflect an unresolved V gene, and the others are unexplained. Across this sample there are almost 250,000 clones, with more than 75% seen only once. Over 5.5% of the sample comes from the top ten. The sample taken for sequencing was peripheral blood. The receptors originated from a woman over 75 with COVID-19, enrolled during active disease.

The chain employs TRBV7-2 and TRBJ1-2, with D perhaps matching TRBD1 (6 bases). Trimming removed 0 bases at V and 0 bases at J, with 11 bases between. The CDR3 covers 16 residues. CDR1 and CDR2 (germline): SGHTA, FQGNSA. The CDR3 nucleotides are TGTGCCAGCAGCTTAGCAGTACAGGGCTCTAACTATGGCTACACCTTC. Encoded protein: CASSLAVQGSNYGYTF.

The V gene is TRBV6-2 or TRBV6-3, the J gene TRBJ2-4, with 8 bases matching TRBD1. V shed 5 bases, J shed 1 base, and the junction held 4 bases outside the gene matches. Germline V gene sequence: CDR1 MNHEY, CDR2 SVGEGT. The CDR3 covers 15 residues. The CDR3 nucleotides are TGTGCCAGCAGTGACCAGGGGGCGGCCAAAAACATTCAGTACTTC. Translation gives CASSDQGAAKNIQYF.

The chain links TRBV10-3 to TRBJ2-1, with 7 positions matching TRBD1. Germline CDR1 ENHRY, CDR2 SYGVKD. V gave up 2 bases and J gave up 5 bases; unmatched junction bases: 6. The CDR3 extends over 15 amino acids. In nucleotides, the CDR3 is TGTGCCATCAGTGAGGCACCGGGACAGAACAATGAGCAGTTCTTC. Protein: CAISEAPGQNNEQFF.

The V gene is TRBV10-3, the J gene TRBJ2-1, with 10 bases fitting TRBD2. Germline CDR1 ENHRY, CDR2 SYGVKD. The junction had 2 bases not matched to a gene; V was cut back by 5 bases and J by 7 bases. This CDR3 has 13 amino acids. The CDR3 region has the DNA TGTGCCATCAGTTTAGCGGGGGGTAATGAGCAGTTCTTC. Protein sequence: CAISLAGGNEQFF.

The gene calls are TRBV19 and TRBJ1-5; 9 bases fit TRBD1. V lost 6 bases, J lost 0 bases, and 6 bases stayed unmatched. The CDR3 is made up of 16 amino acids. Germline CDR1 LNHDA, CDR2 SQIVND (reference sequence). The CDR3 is CASRGTGSYSNQPQHF. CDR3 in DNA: TGTGCCAGTAGAGGGACAGGGTCTTATAGCAATCAGCCCCAGCATTTT.